Each of the 13 T cell receptor beta chains below was sequenced from the same sample in a study of shared clonotypes between healthy human individuals. Some clones are missing from TCRdb's copy, which holds only in-frame ones; the method was immunoSEQ multiplex PCR. Among about 120,000 clones, approximately 70% were seen once, and the ten largest hold 24%. Sequenced input: memory CD8+ T cells sorted from blood. The sample's subset: CD45RO+ cells pooled with CCR7-negative TemRA cells. These receptors were taken from a young woman in good health.

The chain links TRBV28 to TRBJ1-1; D unclear. V lost 5 bases and J 3 bases, leaving 10 bases between the germline ends. CDR1 and CDR2 from the germline V gene are MDHEN and SYDVKM. CDR3 size: 13 residues. CDR3 residues: CASSPSGYTEAFF. In DNA form, the CDR3 reads TGTGCCAGCAGTCCGTCCGGATACACTGAAGCTTTCTTT.

V gene TRBV6-1 combines with J gene TRBJ2-6; the match to TRBD1 covers 7 bases. The CDR3 spans 16 residues. Losses at the gene ends were 3 bases for V and 1 base for J; bases not matched to a gene: 3. Germline V gene sequence: CDR1 MNHNS, CDR2 SASEGT. CDR3 loop: CASSDNRGSGANVLTF. CDR3 coding DNA: TGTGCCAGCAGTGACAACAGGGGATCTGGGGCCAACGTCCTGACTTTC.

This clone is medium-sized within its sample. J is TRBJ2-7 and V is TRBV6-1, with D perhaps matching TRBD2 (5 bases). CDR3 length: 15 residues. The germline CDR1 and CDR2 sequences are MNHNS and SASEGT. V lost 1 base, J lost 3 bases, and 13 bases lay in between. This CDR3 reads CASSEEGGGYYEQYF. The CDR3 DNA reads as TGTGCCAGCAGTGAAGAAGGAGGTGGGTACTACGAGCAGTACTTC.

This chain joins TRBV28 and TRBJ2-7; 10 nucleotides align to TRBD2. The CDR3 runs 14 residues. Germline V gives CDR1 MDHEN, CDR2 SYDVKM. V gave up 6 bases and J gave up 5 bases; unmatched junction bases: 7. CDR3 loop: CASSSGLASDEQYF. In nucleotides, the CDR3 is TGTGCCAGCAGCTCGGGACTAGCGAGCGACGAGCAGTACTTC.

As DNA, the CDR3 is TGTGCCAGCAGTTTATTGGGTTCGGGATACCACGAGCAGTACTTC. Its translation: CASSLLGSGYHEQYF. The rearrangement uses TRBV27 and TRBJ2-7; D might be TRBD2 (5 bases). CDR3 length equals 15 residues. CDR1 MNHEY and CDR2 SMNVEV come from the germline V gene (reference sequence). V dropped 1 base and J dropped 5 bases, with 15 bases sitting between them.

The genes are TRBV29-1 and TRBJ1-1; tentative D call: TRBD1 (6 bases). This CDR3 region has 13 residues. Between the trimmed V and J ends, which lost 8 bases and 8 bases, there was a span of 21 bases. The germline CDR1 and CDR2 sequences are SQVTM and ANQGSEA. CDR3 in DNA: TGCAGCACAACCCAAGGCCAGGGGAGGGAAGCTTTCTTT. This sequence encodes CSTTQGQGREAFF.

The V gene is TRBV6-4, the J gene TRBJ2-1; 7 bases map to TRBD2. V lost 6 bases, J lost 7 bases, and 6 bases stayed unmatched. Germline V gene data show CDR1 as MRHNA and CDR2 as SNTAGT. The CDR3 runs 13 residues. CDR3 residues: CASSRTSVNEQFF. In DNA form, the CDR3 reads TGTGCCAGCAGCCGAACTAGCGTTAATGAGCAGTTCTTC.

V gene TRBV27 combines with J gene TRBJ1-5; D not resolved. Germline V gene data show CDR1 as MNHEY and CDR2 as SMNVEV (reference sequence). V was cut by 5 bases and J by 0 bases, with 11 bases left in between. This CDR3 has 15 residues. CDR3 sequence (DNA): TGTGCCAGCAGTCCCAGTAAGGATAGCAATCAGCCCCAGCATTTT. Residues: CASSPSKDSNQPQHF.

The V gene is TRBV16, the J gene TRBJ1-5; no clear D gene. CDR3 length: 15 amino acids. Germline lookup yields CDR1 KGHSY and CDR2 FQNENV. Trimming left V 8 bases short and J 5 bases short, with 19 bases between. CDR3 nucleotides: TGTGCCAGCTTGAAGTGGATGGGTGCGGATCAGCCCCAGCATTTT. This gives the protein CASLKWMGADQPQHF.

In its sample, this clone was seen once. The chain employs TRBV5-1 and TRBJ2-2; 12 bases are shared with TRBD2. The junction had 0 bases not matched to a gene; V was cut back by 0 bases and J by 6 bases. This CDR3 is 15 amino acids long. From germline, CDR1 is SGHRS and CDR2 YFSETQ. CDR3 in DNA: TGCGCCAGCAGCTTGGCTAGCGGGAGGGCCGGGGAGCTGTTTTTT. This translates into CASSLASGRAGELFF.

This clone was counted many times. V gene TRBV28 combines with J gene TRBJ1-5, with TRBD1 identical over 12 bases. V shed 5 bases, J shed 1 base, and the junction held 12 bases outside the gene matches. Germline assignment: CDR1 MDHEN and CDR2 SYDVKM. This CDR3 region has 19 residues. CDR3 amino acids: CASSRPGDRGRASNQPQHF. CDR3 sequence (DNA): TGTGCCAGCAGTAGGCCGGGGGACAGGGGGCGGGCCAGCAATCAGCCCCAGCATTTT.

The V call is TRBV5-1, the J call TRBJ1-1, with a weak D call TRBD1 (6 bases). V dropped 0 bases and J dropped 1 base, with 10 bases sitting between them. CDR1 and CDR2 (germline): SGHRS, YFSETQ. CDR3 length: 15 residues. The CDR3 DNA follows: TGCGCCAGCAGCTTGGTGGACAGCCGGAACACTGAAGCTTTCTTT. Translating it yields CASSLVDSRNTEAFF. Combining the CDR3 with reference TRBV5-1 and TRBJ1-1 gives the whole variable domain KAGVTQTPRYLIKTRGQQVTLSCSPISGHRSVSWYQQTPGQGLQFLFEYFSETQRNKGNFPGRFSGRQFSNSRSEMNVSTLELGDSALYLCASSLVDSRNTEAFFGQGTRLTVV.

The chain carries TRBV5-1 and TRBJ2-5, with TRBD2 matching over 10 bases. Trimming took 2 bases from V and 4 from J; bases not matched to a gene: 11. The CDR3 is 17 amino acids. The germline V gene encodes CDR1 SGHRS and CDR2 YFSETQ. In DNA, the CDR3 is TGCGCCAGCAGCTTCGATACTAGCGGGAATTTAGGAGAGACCCAGTACTTC. Amino acid sequence: CASSFDTSGNLGETQYF.